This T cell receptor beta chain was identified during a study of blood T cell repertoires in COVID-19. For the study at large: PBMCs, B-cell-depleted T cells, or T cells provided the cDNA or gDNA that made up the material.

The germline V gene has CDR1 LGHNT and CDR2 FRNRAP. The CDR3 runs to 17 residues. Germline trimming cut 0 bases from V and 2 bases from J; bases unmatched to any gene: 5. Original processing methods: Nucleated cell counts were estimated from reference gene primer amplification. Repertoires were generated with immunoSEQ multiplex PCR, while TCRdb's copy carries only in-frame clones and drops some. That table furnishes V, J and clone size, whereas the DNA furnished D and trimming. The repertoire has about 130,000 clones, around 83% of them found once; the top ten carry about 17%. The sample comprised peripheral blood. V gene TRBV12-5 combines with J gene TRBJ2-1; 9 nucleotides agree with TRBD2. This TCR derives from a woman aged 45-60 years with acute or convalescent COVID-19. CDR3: CASGLVEKRGAYNEQFF. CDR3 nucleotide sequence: TGTGCTAGTGGTTTGGTAGAGAAGCGGGGGGCCTACAATGAGCAGTTCTTC.